This TCR beta chain is drawn from a study of cytomegalovirus exposure and HLA in healthy donors. PCR amplification relied on 60 Vbeta primers (plus 13 Jbeta primers). The assay was immunoSEQ multiplex PCR, and TCRdb's table has in-frame clones only and misses some. The data contain around 150,000 clones, around 72% of them singletons. CDR3 length equals 15 residues. V lost 4 bases, J lost 2 bases, and 16 bases lay in between. Germline assignment: CDR1 SGHRS and CDR2 YFSETQ. The source of this sequence is a man in his forties or fifties in good health and CMV-seronegative. The chain employs TRBV5-1 and TRBJ2-7; TRBD1 might be the D (7 bases). Sequences were obtained from PBMCs. The CDR3 bases are TGCGCCAGCAGCGCGGGGACAGAACTTGCCTACGAGCAGTACTTC. It translates to CASSAGTELAYEQYF.